This T cell receptor beta chain is drawn from a study of blood T cells in healthy people across ages. Study in general: About one barcoded beta molecule was captured per two T cells (by template switching).

Alongside a J-beta primer mix, a sample-barcoded 5' primer served in a second PCR lasting 7 to 11 cycles. Template switching added a 12-random-nucleotide identifier to every cDNA molecule. MiXCR, applied by TCRdb to the 5' RACE reads, yields one record per CDR3 protein. The sample consists of about 1.6 million distinct CDR3 sequences, roughly a third of them appearing once. As concerns this clonotype: Its specificity is not known.

The CDR3 length is 15 residues. Germline V lookup: CDR1 SGHRS, CDR2 YFSETQ. Trimming took off 4 bases at V and 6 bases at J, with 18 bases between the two ends. General study findings and limits: It was held that diversity estimates obtained from one million T cells represented underestimates.

The clonotype originates from a woman aged 25 to 39 in good health. Sequenced sample: blood. This chain links TRBV5-1 with TRBJ2-3; maybe TRBD2 (5 bases). CDR3 amino acids: CASSGGLQRCDTQYF. The CDR3, as DNA: TGCGCCAGCAGCGGAGGACTTCAGAGATGTGATACGCAGTATTTT.